The T cell receptor beta chain described here comes from a study of early T cells in non-severe SARS-CoV-2 infection. Background on the study: Unpaired chains resulted from sequencing bulk RNA of unsorted whole blood.

This clonotype appeared many times. Its antigen is as yet unknown. Attached unique molecular identifiers marked individual cDNA molecules. TCRdb re-called the 5' RACE reads with MiXCR, one entry per CDR3 protein. The sample includes fewer than 50,000 distinct CDR3 sequences, roughly 6% of them seen just once. The CDR3 consists of 14 residues. The germline V gene encodes CDR1 DFQATT and CDR2 SNEGSKA (reference sequence). The V gene lost 0 bases and the J gene lost 2 bases, with 11 bases spanning the gap. General study points: Comparison of clonotypes with VDJdb favored anti-spike CD8 responses while missing private and CD4 specificities.

This clonotype was sampled from an adult who was a healthcare worker with PCR-confirmed SARS-CoV-2 infection or an uninfected control (not recorded which). Material: whole blood. This chain links TRBV20-1 with TRBJ2-7; possibly TRBD1 for D (5 bases). The CDR3 coding sequence is TGCAGTGCTAGAGATCAGGGTAATCCCTACGAGCAGTACTTC. Amino acids: CSARDQGNPYEQYF.